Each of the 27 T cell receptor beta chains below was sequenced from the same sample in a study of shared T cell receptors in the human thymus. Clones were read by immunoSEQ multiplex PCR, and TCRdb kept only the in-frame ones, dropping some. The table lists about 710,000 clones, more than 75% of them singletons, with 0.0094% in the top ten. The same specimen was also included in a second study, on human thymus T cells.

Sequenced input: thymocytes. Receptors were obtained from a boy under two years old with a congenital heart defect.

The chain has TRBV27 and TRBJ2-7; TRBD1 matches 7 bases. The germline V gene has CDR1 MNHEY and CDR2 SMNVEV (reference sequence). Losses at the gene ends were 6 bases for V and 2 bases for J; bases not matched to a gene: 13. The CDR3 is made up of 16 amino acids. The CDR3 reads CASSPMPGTATYEQYF. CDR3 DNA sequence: TGTGCCAGCAGCCCAATGCCCGGGACAGCGACCTACGAGCAGTACTTC.

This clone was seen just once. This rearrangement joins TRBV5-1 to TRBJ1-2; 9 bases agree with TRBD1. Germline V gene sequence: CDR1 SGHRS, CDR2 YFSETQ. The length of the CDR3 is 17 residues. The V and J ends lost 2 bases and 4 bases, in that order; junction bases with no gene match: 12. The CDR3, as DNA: TGCGCCAGCAGCTTTGCTCGGGGGACAGGGCATGGCTATGGCTACACCTTC. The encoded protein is CASSFARGTGHGYGYTF.

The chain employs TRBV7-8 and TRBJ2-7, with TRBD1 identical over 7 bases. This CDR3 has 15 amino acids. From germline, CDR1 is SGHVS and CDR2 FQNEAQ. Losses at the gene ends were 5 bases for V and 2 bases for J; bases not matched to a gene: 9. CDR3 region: CASSLGTALPYEQYF. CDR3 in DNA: TGTGCCAGCAGCCTGGGGACAGCACTGCCCTACGAGCAGTACTTC.

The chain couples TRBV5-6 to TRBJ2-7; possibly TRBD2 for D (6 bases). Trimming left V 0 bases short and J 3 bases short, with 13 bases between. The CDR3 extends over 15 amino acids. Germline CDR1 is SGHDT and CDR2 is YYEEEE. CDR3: CASSLAGLNIYEQYF. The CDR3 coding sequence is TGTGCCAGCAGCTTGGCTGGACTAAATATCTACGAGCAGTACTTC. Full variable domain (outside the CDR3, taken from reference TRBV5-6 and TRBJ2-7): DAGVTQSPTHLIKTRGQQVTLRCSPKSGHDTVSWYQQALGQGPQFIFQYYEEEERQRGNFPDRFSGHQFPNYSSELNVNALLLGDSALYLCASSLAGLNIYEQYFGPGTRLTVT.

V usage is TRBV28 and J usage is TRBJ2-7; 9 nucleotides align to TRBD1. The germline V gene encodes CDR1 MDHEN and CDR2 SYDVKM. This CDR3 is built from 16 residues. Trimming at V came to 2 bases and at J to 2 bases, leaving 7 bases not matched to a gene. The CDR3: CASSLKKGTGTYEQYF. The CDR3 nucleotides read TGTGCCAGCAGTTTAAAGAAGGGGACAGGGACCTACGAGCAGTACTTC.

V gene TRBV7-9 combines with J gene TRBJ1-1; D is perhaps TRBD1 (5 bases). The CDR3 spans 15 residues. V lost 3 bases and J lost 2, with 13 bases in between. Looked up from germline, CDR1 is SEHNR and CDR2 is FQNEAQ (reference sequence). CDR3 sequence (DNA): TGTGCCAGCAGCTTGTGCGGGGCAGCTAACACTGAAGCTTTCTTT. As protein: CASSLCGAANTEAFF.

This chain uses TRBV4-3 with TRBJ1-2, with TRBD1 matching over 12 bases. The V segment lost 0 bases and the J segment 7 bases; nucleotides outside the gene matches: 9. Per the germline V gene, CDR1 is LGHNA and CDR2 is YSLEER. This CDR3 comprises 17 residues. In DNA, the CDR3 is TGCGCCAGCAGCCAAGAGGAGGTGGGACAGGGGGCGTTTGGCTACACCTTC. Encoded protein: CASSQEEVGQGAFGYTF.

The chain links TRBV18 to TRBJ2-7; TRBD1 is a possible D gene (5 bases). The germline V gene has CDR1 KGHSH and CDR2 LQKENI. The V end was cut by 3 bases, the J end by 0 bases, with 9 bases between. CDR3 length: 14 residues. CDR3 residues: CASSPGQSSYEQYF. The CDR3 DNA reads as TGTGCCAGCTCACCGGGGCAGAGCTCCTACGAGCAGTACTTC.

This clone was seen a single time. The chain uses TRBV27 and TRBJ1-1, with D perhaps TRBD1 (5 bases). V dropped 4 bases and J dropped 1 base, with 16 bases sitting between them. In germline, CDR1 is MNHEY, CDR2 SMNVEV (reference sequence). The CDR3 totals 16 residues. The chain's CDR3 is CASSSWTHLPNTEAFF. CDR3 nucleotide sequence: TGTGCCAGCAGTTCGTGGACACACTTGCCGAACACTGAAGCTTTCTTT.

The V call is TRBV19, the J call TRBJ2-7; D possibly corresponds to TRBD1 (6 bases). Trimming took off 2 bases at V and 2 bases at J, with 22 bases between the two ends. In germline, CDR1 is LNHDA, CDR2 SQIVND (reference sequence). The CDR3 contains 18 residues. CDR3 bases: TGTGCCAGTAGTATAAGAGGGACACCCGAGGGTGCCGCCTACGAGCAGTACTTC. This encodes CASSIRGTPEGAAYEQYF.

The CDR3: CASSPPRTRRCCEQYF. As DNA, the CDR3 is TGTGCCAGCAGTCCGCCCAGGACTAGAAGATGCTGCGAGCAGTACTTC. The rearrangement links TRBV28 to TRBJ2-7, with 7 bases that match TRBD2. V was pared by 5 bases and J by 6 bases, with 16 bases of the junction left unmatched. The CDR3 runs to 16 residues. The germline V gene encodes CDR1 MDHEN and CDR2 SYDVKM. Looking up the rest from reference TRBV28 and TRBJ2-7 gives the full variable domain: DVKVTQSSRYLVKRTGEKVFLECVQDMDHENMFWYRQDPGLGLRLIYFSYDVKMKEKGDIPEGYSVSREKKERFSLILESASTNQTSMYLCASSPPRTRRCCEQYFGPGTRLTVT.

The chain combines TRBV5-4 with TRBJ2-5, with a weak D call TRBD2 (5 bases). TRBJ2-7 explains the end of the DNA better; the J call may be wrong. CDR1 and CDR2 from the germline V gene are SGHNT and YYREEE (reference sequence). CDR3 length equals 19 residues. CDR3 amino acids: CASSPRVESPPHLGYEQYF. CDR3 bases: TGTGCCAGCAGCCCGAGGGTGGAGTCCCCCCCACATTTGGGCTACGAGCAGTACTTC.

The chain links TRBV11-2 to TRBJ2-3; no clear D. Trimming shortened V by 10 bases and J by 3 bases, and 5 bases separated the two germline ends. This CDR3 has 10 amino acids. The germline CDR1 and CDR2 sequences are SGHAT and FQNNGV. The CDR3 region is CATLTDTQYF. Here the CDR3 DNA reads TGTGCCACTCTTACAGATACGCAGTATTTT.

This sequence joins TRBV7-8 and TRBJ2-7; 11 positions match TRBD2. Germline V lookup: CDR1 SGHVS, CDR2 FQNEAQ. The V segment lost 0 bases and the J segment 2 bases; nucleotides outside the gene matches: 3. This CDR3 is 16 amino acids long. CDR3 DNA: TGTGCCAGCAGCTTAGCGGCACTAGCGGGAGCCTACGAGCAGTACTTC. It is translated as CASSLAALAGAYEQYF.

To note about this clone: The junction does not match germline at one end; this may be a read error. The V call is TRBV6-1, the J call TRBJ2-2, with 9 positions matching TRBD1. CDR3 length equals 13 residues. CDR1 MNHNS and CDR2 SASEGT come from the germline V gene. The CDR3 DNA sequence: TGCCCCGACAGGGGGTTGAACACCGGGGAGCTGTTTTTT. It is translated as CPDRGLNTGELFF.

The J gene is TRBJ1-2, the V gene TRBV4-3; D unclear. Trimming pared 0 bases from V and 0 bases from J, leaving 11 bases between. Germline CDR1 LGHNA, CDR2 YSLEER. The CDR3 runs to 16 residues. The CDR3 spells CASSQERRSPNYGYTF. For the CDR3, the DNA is TGCGCCAGCAGCCAAGAACGTCGCAGTCCTAACTATGGCTACACCTTC.

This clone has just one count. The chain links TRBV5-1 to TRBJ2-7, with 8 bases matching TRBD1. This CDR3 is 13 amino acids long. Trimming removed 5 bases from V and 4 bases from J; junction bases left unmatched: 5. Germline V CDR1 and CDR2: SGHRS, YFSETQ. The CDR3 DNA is TGCGCCAGCAGTTCGGACAGGGCTTACGAGCAGTACTTC. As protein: CASSSDRAYEQYF.

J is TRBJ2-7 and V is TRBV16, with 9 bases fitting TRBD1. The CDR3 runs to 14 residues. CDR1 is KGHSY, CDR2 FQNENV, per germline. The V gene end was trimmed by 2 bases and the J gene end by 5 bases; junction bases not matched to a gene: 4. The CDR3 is CASSQPGQGDEQYF. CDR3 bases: TGTGCCAGCAGCCAACCGGGACAGGGAGACGAGCAGTACTTC.

The chain's CDR3 is CASSLEGTEIQPTYEQYF. The CDR3 DNA follows: TGCGCCAGCAGCTTGGAGGGGACAGAAATCCAACCCACCTACGAGCAGTACTTC. The rearrangement joins TRBV5-1 to TRBJ2-7, with TRBD1 identical over 7 bases. V lost 0 bases and J lost 2; bases outside the gene matches: 14. Germline V gene sequence: CDR1 SGHRS, CDR2 YFSETQ. The CDR3 sequence is 18 residues long.

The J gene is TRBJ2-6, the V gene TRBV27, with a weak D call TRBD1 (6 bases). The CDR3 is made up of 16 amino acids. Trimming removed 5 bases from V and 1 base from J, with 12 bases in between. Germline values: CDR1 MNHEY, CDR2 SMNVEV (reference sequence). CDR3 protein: CASSPKTGSGANVLTF. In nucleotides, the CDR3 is TGTGCCAGCAGTCCCAAGACAGGATCTGGGGCCAACGTCCTGACTTTC.

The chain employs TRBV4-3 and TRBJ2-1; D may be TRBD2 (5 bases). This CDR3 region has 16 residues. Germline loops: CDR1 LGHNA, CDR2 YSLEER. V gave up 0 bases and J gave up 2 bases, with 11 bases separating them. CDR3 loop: CASSQDVSGTYNEQFF. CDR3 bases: TGCGCCAGCAGCCAAGATGTGTCCGGGACCTACAATGAGCAGTTCTTC.

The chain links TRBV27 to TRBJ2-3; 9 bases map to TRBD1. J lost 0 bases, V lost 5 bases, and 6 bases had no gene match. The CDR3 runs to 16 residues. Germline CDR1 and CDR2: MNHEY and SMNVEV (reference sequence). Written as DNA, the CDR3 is TGTGCCAGCAGTCCGCAGGACAGGGGTAGCACAGATACGCAGTATTTT. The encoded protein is CASSPQDRGSTDTQYF.

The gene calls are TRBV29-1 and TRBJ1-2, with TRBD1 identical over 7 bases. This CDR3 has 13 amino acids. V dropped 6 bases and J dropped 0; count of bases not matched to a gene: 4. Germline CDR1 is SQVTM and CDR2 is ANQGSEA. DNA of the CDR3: TGCAGCGTCGGGACAGACCCTAACTATGGCTACACCTTC. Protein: CSVGTDPNYGYTF.

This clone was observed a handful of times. CDR3 region: CASSQARGISGRGTEAFF. The DNA for the CDR3 is TGCGCCAGCAGCCAAGCAAGAGGGATCTCCGGTCGAGGCACTGAAGCTTTCTTT. The J gene is TRBJ1-1, the V gene TRBV4-3; D remains ambiguous. Germline loops: CDR1 LGHNA, CDR2 YSLEER. Trimming cost V 1 base and J 4 bases, with 22 bases left between them. This CDR3 comprises 18 residues.

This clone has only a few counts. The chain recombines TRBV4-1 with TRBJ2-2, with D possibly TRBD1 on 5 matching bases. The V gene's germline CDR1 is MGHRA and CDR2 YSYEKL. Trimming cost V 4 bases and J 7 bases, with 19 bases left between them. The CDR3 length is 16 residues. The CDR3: CASSPFEQGWSGELFF. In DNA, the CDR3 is TGCGCCAGCAGCCCTTTTGAGCAGGGATGGAGCGGGGAGCTGTTTTTT.

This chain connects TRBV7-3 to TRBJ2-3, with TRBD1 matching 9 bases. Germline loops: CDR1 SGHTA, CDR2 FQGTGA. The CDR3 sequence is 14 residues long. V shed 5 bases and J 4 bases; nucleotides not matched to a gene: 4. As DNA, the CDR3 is TGTGCCAGCAGCCGGGACAGGGATTCAGATACGCAGTATTTT. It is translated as CASSRDRDSDTQYF.

The CDR3 region has the DNA TGTGCCAGCAGCTTTACAGGGGGTCGACCCTACGAGCAGTACTTC. Its protein is CASSFTGGRPYEQYF. This chain joins TRBV7-8 and TRBJ2-7, with TRBD1 matching 8 bases. The J segment lost 2 bases and the V segment lost 3 bases, leaving 6 bases of the junction unmatched. Germline assignment: CDR1 SGHVS and CDR2 FQNEAQ. This CDR3 spans 15 amino acids.